The count of the clone carrying this T cell receptor (beta chain) is one. These data belong to a study of blood T cell repertoires in COVID-19. This CDR3 is built from 16 residues. Germline CDR1 is SGHRS and CDR2 is YFSETQ. V was clipped by 4 bases and J by 0 bases, with 16 bases between them. The data were produced by immunoSEQ multiplex PCR, yet TCRdb's version contains in-frame clones alone and is incomplete. The data contain 300,000 to 400,000 clones, about 86% of them singletons. This sequence joins TRBV5-1 and TRBJ1-1, with D maybe TRBD1 (6 bases). The sequencing input was PBMCs or T cells enriched from blood (not recorded which). This TCR derives from a woman between 35 and 50 years old with acute COVID-19. The DNA for the CDR3 is TGCGCCAGCAGCGTCGGACAGTTCCCCATGAACACTGAAGCTTTCTTT. Its protein is CASSVGQFPMNTEAFF.